This is a list of T cell receptor beta chains from one sample in a study of control samples from healthy donors and cancer patients. TCRdb keeps only in-frame clones here, not all; method: immunoSEQ multiplex PCR. The table lists some 190,000 clones, about nine tenths of them singletons, with roughly 1.9% in the top ten. The source material was blood. Receptors were obtained from a man aged 25-45 years in good health. Each CDR3 is given with its conserved first and last residue. The D gene is left open where the match is weak.

j_gene: TRBJ2-5; d_gene: .; v_gene: TRBV11-2; len: 11; CDR3nt: TGTGCCAGCAGCTTAAACGTAGGGGTAGACTTC; CDR3aa: CASSLNVGVDF
j_gene: TRBJ2-1; d_gene: .; v_gene: TRBV7-3; len: 13; CDR3nt: TGTGCCAGCAGCCCGGGGCCAGCCAATGAGCAGTTCTTC; CDR3aa: CASSPGPANEQFF
j_gene: TRBJ2-1; d_gene: .; v_gene: TRBV7-5; len: 18; CDR3nt: TGTGTCAGAAGCACGGCCCTAGCGGGGGGGAGCTCCTACAATGAGCAGTTCTTC; CDR3aa: CVRSTALAGGSSYNEQFF
j_gene: TRBJ1-6; d_gene: .; v_gene: TRBV30; len: 12; CDR3nt: TGTGCCTGGATTGTGTTAGAATCACCCCTCCACTTT; CDR3aa: CAWIVLESPLHF
j_gene: TRBJ2-3; d_gene: TRBD2; v_gene: TRBV7-3; len: 15; CDR3nt: TGTGCCAGCAGCCGACTAGCGGGGGGGTCAGATACGCAGTATTTT; CDR3aa: CASSRLAGGSDTQYF
j_gene: TRBJ2-3; d_gene: .; v_gene: TRBV3-1/TRBV3-2; len: 12; CDR3nt: TGTGCCAGCAGCGAAGGGGAAGATACGCAGTATTTT; CDR3aa: CASSEGEDTQYF
j_gene: TRBJ1-2; d_gene: .; v_gene: TRBV21-1; len: 12; CDR3nt: TGTGCCAGCAGCGGTTCCAGGCATGGCTACACCTTC; CDR3aa: CASSGSRHGYTF
j_gene: TRBJ2-2; d_gene: .; v_gene: TRBV19; len: 16; CDR3nt: TGTGCCAGTAGTATAGTTGCCGGACTTAACACCGGGGAGCTGTTTTTT; CDR3aa: CASSIVAGLNTGELFF
j_gene: TRBJ1-5; d_gene: .; v_gene: TRBV28; len: 14; CDR3nt: TGTGCCAGCAGTCCCGGTGGTGAGTATCAGCCCCAGCATTTT; CDR3aa: CASSPGGEYQPQHF
j_gene: TRBJ1-6; d_gene: .; v_gene: TRBV15; len: 12; CDR3nt: TGTGCCACCAGCAGACCGGGGATCCCCCTCCACTTT; CDR3aa: CATSRPGIPLHF
j_gene: TRBJ2-3; d_gene: .; v_gene: TRBV24-1; len: 16; CDR3nt: TGTGCCACCAGTGATTCTTGGAAGGATAACACAGATACGCAGTATTTT; CDR3aa: CATSDSWKDNTDTQYF
j_gene: TRBJ1-2; d_gene: TRBD1; v_gene: TRBV6-6; len: 15; CDR3nt: TGTGCCAGCAGTTTCCAGGGGGGGAGGTCGGAAGGCTACACCTTC; CDR3aa: CASSFQGGRSEGYTF
j_gene: TRBJ1-6; d_gene: .; v_gene: TRBV12-3/TRBV12-4; len: 13; CDR3nt: TGTGCCAGCAAAGGGACCGCCGTAGCGACCCTCCACTTT; CDR3aa: CASKGTAVATLHF